This entry concerns a single TCR beta chain. As processed by the authors: Estimated nucleated cell counts came from reference gene primer amplification. The table came from immunoSEQ multiplex PCR; TCRdb's copy has only in-frame clones and leaves some out. That table supplies the V and J calls and clone size; D and trimming were determined from the DNA. Counted here are tens of thousands of clones, 65% to 90% occurring once; the ten biggest clones make up 6.5% to 9%. The germline gives CDR1 SGHNT, CDR2 YYREEE (reference sequence). V was trimmed by 8 bases and J by 1 base, leaving 12 bases between them. CDR3 length: 13 amino acids. The data stem from a study of blood T cell repertoires in COVID-19. Turning to the study itself: COVID-19 samples, acute and convalescent, were from the United States, Italy and Spain. The cDNA or gDNA used as material had been derived from T cells, B-cell-depleted T cells, or PBMCs.

The V gene is TRBV5-4, the J gene TRBJ2-5; D unresolved. Input material: peripheral blood. The source is a man between 60 and 75 years old with acute or convalescent COVID-19. The CDR3 protein is CASFEAPQETQYF. CDR3 DNA sequence: TGTGCCAGTTTCGAGGCACCCCAAGAGACCCAGTACTTC. Full variable domain (remainder filled in from reference TRBV5-4 and TRBJ2-5): ETGVTQSPTHLIKTRGQQVTLRCSSQSGHNTVSWYQQALGQGPQFIFQYYREEENGRGNFPPRFSGLQFPNYSSELNVNALELDDSALYLCASFEAPQETQYFGPGTRLLVL.